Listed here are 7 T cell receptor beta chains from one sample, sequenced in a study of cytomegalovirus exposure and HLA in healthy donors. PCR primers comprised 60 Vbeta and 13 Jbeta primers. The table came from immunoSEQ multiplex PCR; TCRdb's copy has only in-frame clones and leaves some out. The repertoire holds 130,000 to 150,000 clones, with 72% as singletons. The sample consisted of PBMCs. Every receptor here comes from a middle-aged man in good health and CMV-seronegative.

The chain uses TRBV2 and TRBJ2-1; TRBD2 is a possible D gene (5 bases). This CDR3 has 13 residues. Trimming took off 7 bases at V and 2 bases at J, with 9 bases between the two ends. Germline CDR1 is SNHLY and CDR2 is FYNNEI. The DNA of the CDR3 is TGTGCCAGCAAAAGCGGTCCCTACAATGAGCAGTTCTTC. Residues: CASKSGPYNEQFF.

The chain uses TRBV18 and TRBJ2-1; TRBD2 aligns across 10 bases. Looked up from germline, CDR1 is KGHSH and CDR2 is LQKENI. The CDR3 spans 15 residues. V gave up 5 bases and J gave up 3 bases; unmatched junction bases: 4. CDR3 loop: CASSGSGGVYNEQFF. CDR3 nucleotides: TGTGCCAGCTCAGGCAGCGGGGGGGTCTACAATGAGCAGTTCTTC.

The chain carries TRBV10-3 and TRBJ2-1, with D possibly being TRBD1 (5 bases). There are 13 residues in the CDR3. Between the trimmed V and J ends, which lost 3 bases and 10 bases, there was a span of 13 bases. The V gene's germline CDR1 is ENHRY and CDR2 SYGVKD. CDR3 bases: TGTGCCATCAGTGATCTGCAGGGTGGAGAGCAGTTCTTC. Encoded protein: CAISDLQGGEQFF.

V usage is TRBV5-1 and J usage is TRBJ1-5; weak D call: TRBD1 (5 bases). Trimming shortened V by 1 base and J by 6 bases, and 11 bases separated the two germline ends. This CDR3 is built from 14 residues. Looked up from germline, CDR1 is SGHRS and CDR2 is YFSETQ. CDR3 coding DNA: TGCGCCAGCAGCTTGTGGGGCAGAGGTCAGCCCCAGCATTTT. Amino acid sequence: CASSLWGRGQPQHF.

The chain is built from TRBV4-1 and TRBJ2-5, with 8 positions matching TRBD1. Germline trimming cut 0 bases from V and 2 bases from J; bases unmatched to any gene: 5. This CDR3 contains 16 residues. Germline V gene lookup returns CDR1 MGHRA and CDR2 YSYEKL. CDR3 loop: CASSQDSGQAQETQYF. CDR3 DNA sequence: TGCGCCAGCAGCCAAGATTCGGGACAGGCGCAAGAGACCCAGTACTTC.

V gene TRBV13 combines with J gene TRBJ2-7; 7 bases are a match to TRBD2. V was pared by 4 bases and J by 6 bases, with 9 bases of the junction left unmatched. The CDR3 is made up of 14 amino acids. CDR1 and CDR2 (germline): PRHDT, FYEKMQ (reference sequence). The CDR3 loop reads CASSSGLVNPEQYF. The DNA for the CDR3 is TGTGCCAGCAGCTCCGGACTAGTGAATCCCGAGCAGTACTTC.

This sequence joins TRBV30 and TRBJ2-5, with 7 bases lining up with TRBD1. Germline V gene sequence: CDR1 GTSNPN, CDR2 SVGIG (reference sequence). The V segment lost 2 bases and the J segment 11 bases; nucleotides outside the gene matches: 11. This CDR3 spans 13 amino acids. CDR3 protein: CAWSFLSVGQQYF. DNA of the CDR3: TGTGCCTGGAGTTTTCTTTCGGTGGGACAGCAGTACTTC.